The 22 T cell receptor beta chains in this list originate from one sample, sequenced in a study of cytotoxic CD8 clonotypes in ibrutinib-treated CLL. TCRdb's copy holds only in-frame clones and misses some; the assay was immunoSEQ multiplex PCR. The data show some 70,000 clones, with roughly nine tenths seen just once and 2.5% to 3.5% held by the top ten. This material consisted of PBMCs, taken after 12 months of ibrutinib treatment. The receptor source for this set is a human donor with chronic lymphocytic leukemia.

The chain couples TRBV19 to TRBJ1-3; a possible D gene is TRBD1 (5 bases). V was pared by 7 bases and J by 9 bases, with 13 bases between. This CDR3 spans 12 amino acids. Germline V gives CDR1 LNHDA, CDR2 SQIVND (reference sequence). CDR3: CASTEGIATIYF. The CDR3 region has the DNA TGTGCCAGTACCGAGGGGATCGCCACCATATATTTT. Variable domain in full (rest from reference TRBV19 and TRBJ1-3): DGGITQSPKYLFRKEGQNVTLSCEQNLNHDAMYWYRQDPGQGLRLIYYSQIVNDFQKGDIAEGYSVSREKKESFPLTVTSAQKNPTAFYLCASTEGIATIYFGEGSWLTVV.

The CDR3 region has the DNA TGTGCCAGCTCTGACAGTCGATCCCATCAGCCCCAGCATTTT. This codes for CASSDSRSHQPQHF. This chain uses TRBV13 with TRBJ1-5; weak D call: TRBD1 (5 bases). There are 14 residues in the CDR3. Germline CDR1 reads PRHDT; CDR2 reads FYEKMQ (reference sequence). V was pared by 8 bases and J by 5 bases, with 16 bases between.

V gene TRBV9 combines with J gene TRBJ2-1; no firm D call. CDR1 and CDR2 from the germline V gene are SGDLS and YYNGEE. V was clipped by 0 bases and J by 10 bases, with 8 bases between them. The CDR3 spans 12 residues. CDR3 protein: CASSVAGPEQFF. The DNA of the CDR3 is TGTGCCAGCAGCGTAGCTGGACCGGAGCAGTTCTTC.

This chain uses TRBV7-8 with TRBJ2-3; D not resolved. The CDR3 runs 14 residues. The germline gives CDR1 SGHVS, CDR2 FQNEAQ. The germline V and J ends were trimmed by 2 bases and 5 bases, with 11 bases remaining between them. CDR3 region: CASSLLAAKDTQYF. CDR3 sequence (DNA): TGTGCCAGCAGCTTATTGGCAGCCAAAGATACGCAGTATTTT.

This chain connects TRBV7-2 to TRBJ2-7; D perhaps matches TRBD1 (5 bases). The length of the CDR3 is 15 residues. The V gene's germline CDR1 is SGHTA and CDR2 FQGNSA. Trimming removed 1 base from V and 0 bases from J, with 10 bases in between. DNA for the CDR3: TGTGCCAGCAGCTTAGTCACCAGGGACTCCTACGAGCAGTACTTC. It encodes CASSLVTRDSYEQYF.

V gene TRBV9 combines with J gene TRBJ2-7; TRBD1 agrees at 8 bases. This CDR3 is 15 amino acids long. In germline, CDR1 is SGDLS, CDR2 YYNGEE. V lost 0 bases to trimming and J lost 2 bases; unmatched junction nucleotides: 4. The CDR3 DNA follows: TGTGCCAGCAGCGTAGGCGGGACAGGCACCTACGAGCAGTACTTC. Amino acid sequence: CASSVGGTGTYEQYF.

Only a few counts were recorded for this clone. The J gene is TRBJ2-7, the V gene TRBV10-2; the D is unclear. The CDR3 has 12 residues. CDR1 is WSHSY and CDR2 is SAAADI in the germline V gene. V lost 2 bases and J 6 bases, leaving 8 bases between the germline ends. The CDR3 nucleotides are TGCGCCAGCAGTGAGAGACTGGGCGAGCAGTACTTC. Translated: CASSERLGEQYF.

V is TRBV7-9 and J is TRBJ2-6, with a tentative D call TRBD1 (6 bases). The V gene lost 6 bases and the J gene lost 0 bases, with 18 bases spanning the gap. Per the germline V gene, CDR1 is SEHNR and CDR2 is FQNEAQ (reference sequence). The CDR3 has 18 residues. CDR3 nucleotides: TGTGCCAGCAGACGACTCGGGACATCATTCTCTGGGGCCAACGTCCTGACTTTC. Its protein product is CASRRLGTSFSGANVLTF.

On this clone: Other nucleotide sequences in the sample specify the same CDR3. The genes are TRBV6-1 and TRBJ1-1; D ambiguous. Trimming stripped 6 bases from V and 3 bases from J, with 11 bases between. Germline CDR1 and CDR2: MNHNS and SASEGT. This CDR3 contains 13 residues. This CDR3 is CASRQGKDTEAFF. The DNA for the CDR3 is TGTGCCAGCAGACAAGGAAAGGACACTGAAGCTTTCTTT.

The V and J genes are TRBV9 and TRBJ2-1; TRBD2 might be the D (5 bases). V lost 0 bases and J 0 bases, leaving 13 bases between the germline ends. The CDR3 totals 17 residues. The germline V gene encodes CDR1 SGDLS and CDR2 YYNGEE. The CDR3 reads CASSVVDRTRSYNEQFF. The CDR3 DNA reads TGTGCCAGCAGCGTAGTTGATAGGACTCGCTCCTACAATGAGCAGTTCTTC.

This chain connects TRBV5-8 to TRBJ1-5; D is perhaps TRBD1 (6 bases). The CDR3 has 16 residues. Trimming removed 3 bases at V and 4 bases at J, with 17 bases between. Germline values: CDR1 SGHTS, CDR2 YDEGEE. This CDR3 reads CASSSTQGLRNQPQHF. CDR3 DNA sequence: TGTGCCAGCAGCTCGACACAGGGCCTTAGAAATCAGCCCCAGCATTTT.

The genes are TRBV5-5 and TRBJ2-7; TRBD2 might be the D (6 bases). V shed 3 bases and J shed 2 bases, with 21 bases lying between them. The germline gives CDR1 SGHKS, CDR2 YYEKEE (reference sequence). This CDR3 is built from 17 residues. The CDR3 region has the DNA TGTGCCAGCAGCTCCCCCCCCGGGGGACCCCTCCCCTACGAGCAGTACTTC. Translated: CASSSPPGGPLPYEQYF.

The chain employs TRBV5-1 and TRBJ1-2; D is possibly TRBD1 (5 bases). This CDR3 is built from 14 residues. Trimming pared 1 base from V and 3 bases from J, leaving 10 bases between. Germline CDR1 and CDR2: SGHRS and YFSETQ. Here the CDR3 reads CASSLQPGDYGYTF. CDR3 nucleotide sequence: TGCGCCAGCAGCTTGCAACCGGGGGACTATGGCTACACCTTC.

The chain couples TRBV10-2 to TRBJ1-1; 7 positions match TRBD1. This CDR3 comprises 13 residues. CDR1 is WSHSY, CDR2 SAAADI, per germline. With V trimmed by 3 bases and J by 3 bases, 1 base remained unmatched. CDR3 sequence reads: CASSEQGHTEAFF. The DNA for the CDR3 is TGCGCCAGCAGTGAACAGGGGCACACTGAAGCTTTCTTT.

The V call is TRBV5-1, the J call TRBJ2-7, with TRBD2 identical over 10 bases. Per germline, CDR1 SGHRS and CDR2 YFSETQ. This CDR3 is built from 14 residues. J lost 0 bases, V lost 3 bases, and 0 bases had no gene match. The DNA for the CDR3 is TGCGCCAGCAGCTCTAGCGGGAGCTCCTACGAGCAGTACTTC. Amino acids: CASSSSGSSYEQYF.

In the case of this clone: The same CDR3 also results from other DNA sequences found in this sample. J is TRBJ1-1 and V is TRBV28, with a weak D call TRBD1 (6 bases). CDR1 MDHEN and CDR2 SYDVKM come from the germline V gene. Trimming took off 5 bases at V and 3 bases at J, with 16 bases between the two ends. The CDR3 spans 15 residues. CDR3 DNA sequence: TGTGCCAGCAGTACCTTCGGGAGGGGGGACACTGAAGCTTTCTTT. This encodes CASSTFGRGDTEAFF.

The chain has TRBV7-8 and TRBJ2-1, with 7 nucleotides matching TRBD1. Per germline, CDR1 SGHVS and CDR2 FQNEAQ. Losses at the gene ends were 2 bases for V and 6 bases for J; bases not matched to a gene: 10. This CDR3 spans 16 amino acids. CDR3 protein: CASSLYGTVSGNEQFF. The CDR3 coding sequence is TGTGCCAGCAGCTTATACGGGACAGTCTCGGGCAATGAGCAGTTCTTC.

This chain uses TRBV29-1 with TRBJ2-1; D might be TRBD2 (5 bases). Germline assignment: CDR1 SQVTM and CDR2 ANQGSEA. The CDR3 has 13 amino acids. V was cut by 7 bases and J by 6 bases, with 16 bases left in between. The CDR3 loop is CSEVSRTSNEQFF. The CDR3 region has the DNA TGCAGCGAAGTTAGCCGAACTAGCAATGAGCAGTTCTTC.

The rearrangement links TRBV18 to TRBJ2-7; the match to TRBD2 covers 10 bases. Per germline, CDR1 KGHSH and CDR2 LQKENI. The CDR3 totals 16 residues. Trimming cost V 6 bases and J 5 bases; bases outside gene matches: 13. CDR3 coding DNA: TGTGCCAGCTCCCAAGAGGGGATAGCGGGAGGCGACGAGCAGTACTTC. It yields the protein CASSQEGIAGGDEQYF.

The chain links TRBV18 to TRBJ2-3; 11 bases match TRBD1. Germline CDR1 is KGHSH and CDR2 is LQKENI. The CDR3 sequence is 18 residues long. After removal of 3 bases from V and 0 bases from J, the junction contained 8 bases not matched to a gene. The CDR3 protein is CASSPRTGGQASTDTQYF. The CDR3 DNA follows: TGTGCCAGCTCACCCCGGACAGGGGGCCAAGCTAGCACAGATACGCAGTATTTT.

This clone was recorded only once. The CDR3 is CASSSRDRGRGGYGYTF. The CDR3 coding sequence is TGTGCCAGCAGCTCCCGGGACAGGGGGCGGGGAGGCTATGGCTACACCTTC. The chain employs TRBV7-9 and TRBJ1-2, with TRBD1 identical over 12 bases. Germline V gene lookup returns CDR1 SEHNR and CDR2 FQNEAQ (reference sequence). V lost 4 bases and J lost 4; bases outside the gene matches: 10. The CDR3 is made up of 17 amino acids.

This clone appeared a few times. The chain has TRBV10-2 and TRBJ2-7; 9 positions agree with TRBD2. Germline V gene data show CDR1 as WSHSY and CDR2 as SAAADI. V was pared by 6 bases and J by 7 bases, with 10 bases of the junction left unmatched. CDR3 length: 14 residues. The CDR3 protein is CASRLSSGIVEQYF. In DNA, the CDR3 is TGCGCCAGCAGGTTGTCTAGCGGGATCGTGGAGCAGTACTTC.